These T cell receptor beta chains were read from a single sample in a study of T cells in localized non-small cell lung cancer. Clones were sequenced by immunoSEQ multiplex PCR, and TCRdb holds only the in-frame ones, with some missing. The sample has 1,500 to 1,600 clones; over 25% are singletons. The sample in question was lung tumor tissue, obtained before any cancer treatment. The receptors here all came from a woman aged 40 to 75 with stage I lung adenocarcinoma. Each CDR3 is given with its conserved first and last residue. Each record gives: clone size, J gene, V gene, D gene, CDR3 DNA, CDR3 protein. The D gene is left open where the match is weak. Size values are once, few and many counts, or a class for expanded clones, and some rows have none.

few | TRBJ2-3 | TRBV7-1 | TRBD1 | TGTGCCAGCAGCACCCGGACAGGGGGCTTAAATACGCAGTATTTT | CASSTRTGGLNTQYF
few | TRBJ2-5 | TRBV9 | TRBD2 | TGTGCCAGCAGCCCTAAAGGCGGGGGACCTCAAGAGACCCAGTACTTC | CASSPKGGGPQETQYF
. | TRBJ2-7 | TRBV28 | . | TGTGCCAGCAGCCCCAGCTCCTACGAGCAGTACTTC | CASSPSSYEQYF
. | TRBJ2-3 | TRBV6-8 | TRBD2 | TGTGCCAGCAGTGACTCTCGGGGGTGGCGGGGAGGGACAGATACGCAGTATTTT | CASSDSRGWRGGTDTQYF
few | TRBJ2-7 | TRBV28 | . | TGTGCCAGCAGTTTATCCCCGGGGGCTGAGTACTTC | CASSLSPGAEYF
. | TRBJ2-5 | TRBV6-8 | TRBD2 | TGTGCCAGCAGTCCAGTACTAGCGCTAGTTGGGGAGACCCAGTACTTC | CASSPVLALVGETQYF
few | TRBJ1-1 | TRBV11-3 | TRBD1 | TGTGCCAGCAGCCCTCGACAGGGGATGAACACTGAAGCTTTCTTT | CASSPRQGMNTEAFF
. | TRBJ1-1 | TRBV23-1 | . | TGCGCCAGCAGCCAGATAAGGGAGGTGGCTGAAGCTTTCTTT | CASSQIREVAEAFF
few | TRBJ2-7 | TRBV5-1 | . | TGCGCCAGCAGCTTGGCACTAACGGGGTTGTACGAGCAGTACTTC | CASSLALTGLYEQYF
. | TRBJ1-2 | TRBV6-9 | . | TGTGCCAGCAGGTCCGGTGGCGGCTACACCTTC | CASRSGGGYTF
large | TRBJ1-1 | TRBV11-3 | . | TGTGCCAGCAGCTCGTCAGGGATCCGGGGGACTGAAGCTTTCTTT | CASSSSGIRGTEAFF
large | TRBJ1-5 | TRBV18 | . | TGTGCCAGCTCACCAAGAACTACAGGTCGCAATCAGCCCCAGCATTTT | CASSPRTTGRNQPQHF
. | TRBJ1-6 | TRBV4-1 | . | TGCGCCAGCAGCCAGGGACGGTTTAATTCACCCCTCCACTTT | CASSQGRFNSPLHF
. | TRBJ1-2 | TRBV9 | . | TGTGCCAGCAGTGTCCAACCCGAAATCTATGGCTACACCTTC | CASSVQPEIYGYTF
. | TRBJ2-1 | TRBV12-5 | . | TGTGCCAGCGGGTCCAGCTCCTACAATGAGCAGTTCTTC | CASGSSSYNEQFF
. | TRBJ2-1 | TRBV11-3 | TRBD2 | TGTGCCAGCAGCTTAGATCTAAGAACTAGCGGGCGGATGTACAATGAGCAGTTCTTC | CASSLDLRTSGRMYNEQFF
medium-sized | TRBJ2-5 | TRBV9 | TRBD2 | TGTGCCAGCAGCGTAGTTGGCGGGGGAGAGACCCAGTACTTC | CASSVVGGGETQYF
medium-sized | TRBJ1-1 | TRBV11-3 | . | TGTGCCAGCAGCTTAGGGAGGGTCGGAAACACTGAAGCTTTCTTT | CASSLGRVGNTEAFF
. | TRBJ2-7 | TRBV5-1 | . | TGCGCCAGCAGCTTGCAACCGAGCTCCTACGAGCAGTACTTC | CASSLQPSSYEQYF
. | TRBJ2-3 | TRBV11-3 | . | TGTGCCAGCAGCTTAGAGGGGGGCACAGATACGCAGTATTTT | CASSLEGGTDTQYF
medium-sized | TRBJ2-3 | TRBV11-3 | . | TGTGCCAGCAGCTCCCCCGGGGTAGCTGGGGAGTATGGTACGCAGTATTTT | CASSSPGVAGEYGTQYF
. | TRBJ2-3 | TRBV19 | TRBD2 | TGTGCCAGTAGCATGAAAGCGGGGGCCACAGATACGCAGTATTTT | CASSMKAGATDTQYF
large | TRBJ2-5 | TRBV10-2 | TRBD2 | TGCGCCAGCAGTGAGCAGCGGGGAGAGACCCAGTACTTC | CASSEQRGETQYF
few | TRBJ1-5 | TRBV16 | . | TGTGCCAGCAGCCAAGGAAGGAATCAGCCCCAGCATTTT | CASSQGRNQPQHF
medium-sized | TRBJ2-7 | TRBV11-3 | . | TGTGCCAGCAGTCAGGACACCGGGGCGTCTAGAGAGCAGTACTTC | CASSQDTGASREQYF
. | TRBJ2-1 | TRBV6-8 | . | TGTGCCAGCAGTTACTCGGTAGGGGGGCTTCGCAATGAGCAGTTCTTC | CASSYSVGGLRNEQFF
once | TRBJ1-6 | TRBV10-2 | TRBD1 | TGCGCCAGCAGTGTGACAGGGTCGAGTACCAGGCCCCATTCACCCCTCCACTTT | CASSVTGSSTRPHSPLHF
few | TRBJ1-2 | TRBV18 | . | TGTGCCAGCTCACCGGGTGCAGGGACTAACTATGGCTACACCTTC | CASSPGAGTNYGYTF
. | TRBJ2-7 | TRBV5-1 | TRBD1 | TGCGCCAGCAGCACACAGGGGCCTCCCTACGAGCAGTACTTC | CASSTQGPPYEQYF
few | TRBJ2-3 | TRBV11-3 | . | TGTGCCAGCAGCTCATGGTACGTGGACTACACAGATACGCAGTATTTT | CASSSWYVDYTDTQYF
once | TRBJ2-7 | TRBV28 | TRBD1 | TGTGCCAGCAGTTCTCCGACAGGGGAGGACGAGCAGTACTTC | CASSSPTGEDEQYF
. | TRBJ2-1 | TRBV14 | . | TGTGCCAGCAGCCAAGCCGGGGTTGGCACTCCTTATCTTGGCTACTACAATGAGCAGTTCTTC | CASSQAGVGTPYLGYYNEQFF
. | TRBJ2-1 | TRBV19 | TRBD1 | TGTGCCAGTAGCATCTTCGGGACAGGGTTGAATGAGCAGTTCTTC | CASSIFGTGLNEQFF
few | TRBJ2-3 | TRBV11-3 | TRBD1 | TGTGCCAGCAGTTTCGCCGGGACAGGGGAAGGGAATACGCAGTATTTT | CASSFAGTGEGNTQYF
few | TRBJ2-5 | TRBV6-8 | . | TGTGCCATCAGTCGAGGGGAGGTAGAGACCCAGTACTTC | CAISRGEVETQYF
. | TRBJ2-7 | TRBV6-8 | TRBD1 | TGTGCCAGCAGCCCCGGGACAGGACGCTACGAGCAGTACTTC | CASSPGTGRYEQYF
. | TRBJ2-5 | TRBV9 | . | TGTGCCAGCAGCGGACCGGGGGAGACCCAGTACTTC | CASSGPGETQYF
few | TRBJ1-2 | TRBV11-3 | TRBD1 | TGTGCCAGCAGCTTAGAAGGGACAGGGCATGCCGGCTACACCTTC | CASSLEGTGHAGYTF
few | TRBJ1-1 | TRBV9 | . | TGTGCCAGCGAAAGCTTAGGTACAGGGATTGAGAACACTGAAGCTTTCTTT | CASESLGTGIENTEAFF
. | TRBJ2-3 | TRBV7-5 | . | TGTGCCAGCAGCCACATAGGAGTTACAGATACGCAGTATTTT | CASSHIGVTDTQYF
. | TRBJ1-2 | TRBV6-8 | . | TGTGCCAGCAGCTCCCAAGGGGATGGCTATGGCTACACCTTC | CASSSQGDGYGYTF
large | TRBJ1-6 | TRBV28 | TRBD1 | TGTGCCAGCAGAGGACAGGGCCTTAATTCACCCCTCCACTTT | CASRGQGLNSPLHF